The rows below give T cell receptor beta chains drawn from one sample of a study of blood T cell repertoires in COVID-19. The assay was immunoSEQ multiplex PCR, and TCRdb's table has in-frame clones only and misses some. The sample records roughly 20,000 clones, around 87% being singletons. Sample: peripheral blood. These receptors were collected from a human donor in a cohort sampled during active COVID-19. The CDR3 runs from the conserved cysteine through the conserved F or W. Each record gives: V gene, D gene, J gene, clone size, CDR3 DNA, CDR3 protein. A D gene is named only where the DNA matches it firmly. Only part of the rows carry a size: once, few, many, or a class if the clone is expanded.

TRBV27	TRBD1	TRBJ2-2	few	TGTGCCAGTCCCCTCGGGACAGGGGCCGTCGGGGAGCTGTTTTTT	CASPLGTGAVGELFF
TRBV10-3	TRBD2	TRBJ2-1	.	TGTGCCATAAACCCTAGCGGGGTCTCCTACAATGAGCAGTTCTTC	CAINPSGVSYNEQFF
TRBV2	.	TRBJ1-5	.	TGTGCCAGCAGTCGCGACAGTTATAGCAATCAGCCCCAGCATTTT	CASSRDSYSNQPQHF
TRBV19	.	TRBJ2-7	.	TGTGCCAGTAGTATACTGGGCAACGAGCAGTACTTC	CASSILGNEQYF
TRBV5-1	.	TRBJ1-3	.	TGCGCCAGCAGCTTGATCGCGGGGCTAGGAAACACCATATATTTT	CASSLIAGLGNTIYF
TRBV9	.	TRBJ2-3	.	TGTGCCAGCAGCGTAGTAGGGGTTATACCAGATACGCAGTATTTT	CASSVVGVIPDTQYF
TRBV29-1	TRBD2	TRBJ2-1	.	TGCAGCGGTGGGACTAGCGGGAGTGGGGCACTACACTCCTACAATGAGCAGTTCTTC	CSGGTSGSGALHSYNEQFF
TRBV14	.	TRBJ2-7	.	TGTGCCAGCAGCCTACTGAGGTTCGGGGACGAGCAGTACTTC	CASSLLRFGDEQYF
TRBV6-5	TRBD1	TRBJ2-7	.	TGTGCCAGCAGTCTCCAGGGGGCAAGATACGAGCAGTACTTC	CASSLQGARYEQYF
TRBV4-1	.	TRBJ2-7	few	TGCGCCAGCAGCCAGGCCCGGACGGGATACTCCTACGAGCAGTACTTC	CASSQARTGYSYEQYF
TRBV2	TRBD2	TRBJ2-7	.	TGTGCCAGCAGGGGGGGACTAGCGGGGTACGAGCAGTACTTC	CASRGGLAGYEQYF
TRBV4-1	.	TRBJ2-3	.	TGCGCCAGCAGCCAAGATAGAGGAACCTTTCTCACAGATACGCAGTATTTT	CASSQDRGTFLTDTQYF
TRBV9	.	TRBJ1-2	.	TGTGCCAGCAGCCCGGACAGCTACTATGGCTACACCTTC	CASSPDSYYGYTF
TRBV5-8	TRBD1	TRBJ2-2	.	TGTGCCAGCAGCCGTGACAGGGGTACGGACACCGGGGAGCTGTTTTTT	CASSRDRGTDTGELFF
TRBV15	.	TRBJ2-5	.	TGTGCCACCAGCAGACCTACTACGAAAGTGTTCGGAGAGACCCAGTACTTC	CATSRPTTKVFGETQYF
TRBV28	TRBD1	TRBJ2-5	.	TGTGCCAGCAGTAGGGGGCATGGGCAAGAGACCCAGTACTTC	CASSRGHGQETQYF
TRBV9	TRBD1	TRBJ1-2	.	TGTGCCAGCAGCGTAGGTGGGGGCCAGGGGGCCTATGGCTACACCTTC	CASSVGGGQGAYGYTF
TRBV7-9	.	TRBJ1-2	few	TGTGCCAGCAGCTTAGTGGAACAGAACTATGGCTACACCTTC	CASSLVEQNYGYTF
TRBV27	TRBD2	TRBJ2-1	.	TGTGCCAGCAGCCGACTAGCGGCGATCTCCTACAATGAGCAGTTCTTC	CASSRLAAISYNEQFF
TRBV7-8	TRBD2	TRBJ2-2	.	TGTGCCAGCAGCTTAGGGGGTAGCGGGGTTCGAACCGGGGAGCTGTTTTTT	CASSLGGSGVRTGELFF
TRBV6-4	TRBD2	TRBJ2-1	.	TGTGCCAGCAGTGACTCAGGGACTAGCGGGATGACGAATGAGCAGTTCTTC	CASSDSGTSGMTNEQFF
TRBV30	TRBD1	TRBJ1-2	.	TGTGTCAGGGGACAGGGCGTCTTCTATGGCTACACCTTC	CVRGQGVFYGYTF
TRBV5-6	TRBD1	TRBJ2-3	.	TGTGCCAGCAGCTTTACAGGGGCGAGCACAGATACGCAGTATTTT	CASSFTGASTDTQYF
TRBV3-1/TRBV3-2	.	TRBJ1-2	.	TGTGCCAGCAGCACACACCTCGACAGGCCCGGTATCAATGGCTACACCTTC	CASSTHLDRPGINGYTF
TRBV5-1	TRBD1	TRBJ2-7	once	TGCGCCAGCAGCTTGGCCTTCTCGGGACAGACATACGAGCAGTACTTC	CASSLAFSGQTYEQYF
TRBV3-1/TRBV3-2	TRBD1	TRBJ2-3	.	TGTGCCAGCAGCCCTCGGGACAGGTCGGCAGATACGCAGTATTTT	CASSPRDRSADTQYF
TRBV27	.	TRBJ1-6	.	TGTGCCAGCAGTTTAGGACTGCTGAGCTCCTATAATTCACCCCTCCACTTT	CASSLGLLSSYNSPLHF
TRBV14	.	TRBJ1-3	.	TGTGCCAGCAGCCACGCGGTAGGACAGCTCTCTGGAAACACCATATATTTT	CASSHAVGQLSGNTIYF